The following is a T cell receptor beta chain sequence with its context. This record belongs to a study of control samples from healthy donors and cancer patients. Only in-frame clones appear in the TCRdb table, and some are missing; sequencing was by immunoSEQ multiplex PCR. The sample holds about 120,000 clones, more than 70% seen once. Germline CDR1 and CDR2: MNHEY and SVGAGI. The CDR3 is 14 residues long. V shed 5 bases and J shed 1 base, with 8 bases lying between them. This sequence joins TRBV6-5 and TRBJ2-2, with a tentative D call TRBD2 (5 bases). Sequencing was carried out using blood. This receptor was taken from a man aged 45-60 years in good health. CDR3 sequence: CASSRTWNTGELFF. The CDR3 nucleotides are TGTGCCAGCAGTAGGACTTGGAACACCGGGGAGCTGTTTTTT.